This passage covers 29 T cell receptor beta chains from one sample sequenced in a study of glioma-infiltrating T cells after dendritic cell vaccination. TCRdb keeps only in-frame clones here, not all; method: immunoSEQ multiplex PCR. The data show about 96,000 clones, roughly three quarters seen once. Source: blood, taken before dendritic cell vaccination. All receptors derive from a human donor with glioblastoma.

The rearrangement links TRBV11-2 to TRBJ2-2; D uncertain. CDR1 and CDR2 (germline): SGHAT, FQNNGV. Trimming took off 5 bases at V and 1 base at J, with 8 bases between the two ends. This CDR3 is 14 amino acids long. The CDR3 nucleotides are TGTGCCAGCAGCCCAATGAGGAACACCGGGGAGCTGTTTTTT. Translation gives CASSPMRNTGELFF.

This clone was detected a few times. This chain links TRBV6-5 with TRBJ1-1; 7 bases line up with TRBD1. V shed 1 base, J shed 8 bases, and the junction held 10 bases outside the gene matches. Looked up from germline, CDR1 is MNHEY and CDR2 is SVGAGI. There are 15 residues in the CDR3. This chain's CDR3 is CASSYFTPGTAEAFF. The CDR3 nucleotides read TGTGCCAGCAGTTACTTCACCCCCGGGACAGCCGAAGCTTTCTTT.

The chain joins TRBV5-5 to TRBJ2-3; D unclear. From germline, CDR1 is SGHKS and CDR2 YYEKEE (reference sequence). The CDR3 spans 13 residues. Trimming shortened V by 1 base and J by 0 bases, and 3 bases separated the two germline ends. The chain's CDR3 is CASSLPSTDTQYF. CDR3 in DNA: TGTGCCAGCAGCTTGCCTAGCACAGATACGCAGTATTTT.

This clone was detected only a few times. This chain connects TRBV29-1 to TRBJ1-2; TRBD1 aligns across 9 bases. This CDR3 is 13 amino acids long. CDR1 is SQVTM and CDR2 is ANQGSEA in the germline V gene. Trimming cost V 6 bases and J 8 bases; bases outside gene matches: 10. CDR3 bases: TGCAGCGTCCAAACAGGGGGCACATTAGGCTACACCTTC. Translation gives CSVQTGGTLGYTF.

This clone was seen a few times. The V gene is TRBV27, the J gene TRBJ1-1, with 8 bases that match TRBD1. The CDR3 consists of 18 residues. Germline lookup yields CDR1 MNHEY and CDR2 SMNVEV (reference sequence). V lost 5 bases and J lost 3; bases outside the gene matches: 17. The CDR3 DNA sequence: TGTGCCAGCAGTCCTAGGATGATTCGGACAGGGAAGGACACTGAAGCTTTCTTT. As protein: CASSPRMIRTGKDTEAFF.

V is TRBV12-5 and J is TRBJ1-1, with TRBD1 matching over 11 bases. The CDR3 spans 15 residues. V shed 2 bases and J 4 bases; nucleotides not matched to a gene: 3. Germline V CDR1 and CDR2: LGHNT, FRNRAP. This CDR3 reads CASGLIGQGATEAFF. The CDR3 bases are TGTGCTAGTGGTTTGATCGGACAGGGGGCCACTGAAGCTTTCTTT.

This chain links TRBV6-1 with TRBJ2-7, with D perhaps TRBD1 (5 bases). This CDR3 contains 11 residues. In germline, CDR1 is MNHNS, CDR2 SASEGT. V was pared by 7 bases and J by 8 bases, with 12 bases between. In DNA, the CDR3 is TGTGCCAGCACCCAGGGTGTCAAGCAGTACTTC. Its protein product is CASTQGVKQYF.

This clone was seen just once. J is TRBJ1-2 and V is TRBV29-1; 9 nucleotides agree with TRBD1. Germline values: CDR1 SQVTM, CDR2 ANQGSEA. Trimming removed 4 bases from V and 2 bases from J; junction bases left unmatched: 2. The CDR3 length is 13 residues. CDR3 bases: TGCAGCGTTGCCGGGACAGGGAACTATGGCTACACCTTC. Its translation: CSVAGTGNYGYTF.

The J gene is TRBJ2-3, the V gene TRBV27; 9 bases match TRBD1. Germline loops: CDR1 MNHEY, CDR2 SMNVEV (reference sequence). This CDR3 has 17 residues. Trimming removed 6 bases from V and 0 bases from J; junction bases left unmatched: 10. CDR3 loop: CASSHHRGRGSTDTQYF. The CDR3 bases are TGTGCCAGCAGCCATCACAGGGGGCGAGGAAGCACAGATACGCAGTATTTT.

The chain couples TRBV2 to TRBJ1-5, with a weak D call TRBD1 (5 bases). This CDR3 is 13 amino acids long. The V gene lost 10 bases and the J gene lost 2 bases, with 12 bases spanning the gap. The germline gives CDR1 SNHLY, CDR2 FYNNEI. DNA of the CDR3: TGTGCCACTCTTCAGGGTCGCAATCAGCCCCAGCATTTT. Amino acids: CATLQGRNQPQHF.

This clone was observed a few times. The rearrangement joins TRBV7-9 to TRBJ1-1; 8 bases are shared with TRBD1. This CDR3 has 14 residues. Germline trimming cut 3 bases from V and 6 bases from J; bases unmatched to any gene: 6. Per germline, CDR1 SEHNR and CDR2 FQNEAQ (reference sequence). The DNA of the CDR3 is TGTGCCAGCAGCTTTACAGGGGGATCGGCTGAAGCTTTCTTT. It is translated as CASSFTGGSAEAFF.

This clone was observed a handful of times. The chain links TRBV29-1 to TRBJ1-4; weak D call: TRBD1 (5 bases). The CDR3 covers 14 residues. V was cut by 5 bases and J by 5 bases, with 15 bases left in between. From germline, CDR1 is SQVTM and CDR2 ANQGSEA. CDR3 amino acids: CSVTRGGGNEKLFF. DNA of the CDR3: TGCAGCGTTACCCGGGGGGGTGGGAATGAAAAACTGTTTTTT.

The chain has TRBV5-1 and TRBJ2-1, with D tentatively TRBD1 (5 bases). V lost 0 bases and J lost 8, with 6 bases in between. The CDR3 loop spans 12 amino acids. Per the germline V gene, CDR1 is SGHRS and CDR2 is YFSETQ. The CDR3 DNA reads TGCGCCAGCAGCTTGGCCAGGGATGAGCAGTTCTTC. Encoded protein: CASSLARDEQFF.

The genes are TRBV29-1 and TRBJ1-1; tentatively, D is TRBD1 (5 bases). The CDR3 extends over 13 amino acids. Trimming shortened V by 7 bases and J by 0 bases, and 12 bases separated the two germline ends. The germline V gene encodes CDR1 SQVTM and CDR2 ANQGSEA. CDR3 DNA sequence: TGCAGCGCCAGTAGGGGAATGAACACTGAAGCTTTCTTT. Amino acids: CSASRGMNTEAFF.

J is TRBJ2-7 and V is TRBV6-5; 7 bases align to TRBD1. Unmatched junction bases numbered 7, after V lost 5 bases and J lost 3 bases. The CDR3 extends over 14 amino acids. Germline-derived CDR1 and CDR2 are MNHEY and SVGAGI. The CDR3 here is CASSQPGQSYEQYF. The CDR3 DNA is TGTGCCAGCAGTCAGCCGGGACAGAGCTACGAGCAGTACTTC.

This clone occurred a few times. The chain has TRBV18 and TRBJ2-2; TRBD1 agrees at 7 bases. The germline V gene encodes CDR1 KGHSH and CDR2 LQKENI. With 3 bases clipped from V and 3 bases from J, the junction kept 10 bases outside the gene matches. The length of the CDR3 is 17 residues. The CDR3 coding sequence is TGTGCCAGCTCACCGACCCTCGGGACAGTCTACACCGGGGAGCTGTTTTTT. This codes for CASSPTLGTVYTGELFF. Filled out from reference TRBV18 and TRBJ2-2, the complete variable domain reads NAGVMQNPRHLVRRRGQEARLRCSPMKGHSHVYWYRQLPEEGLKFMVYLQKENIIDESGMPKERFSAEFPKEGPSILRIQQVVRGDSAAYFCASSPTLGTVYTGELFFGEGSRLTVL.

The chain couples TRBV7-9 to TRBJ2-5; 7 bases fit TRBD1. Trimming at V came to 5 bases and at J to 2 bases, leaving 5 bases not matched to a gene. Germline V gene data show CDR1 as SEHNR and CDR2 as FQNEAQ (reference sequence). The CDR3 spans 14 residues. The DNA of the CDR3 is TGTGCCAGCAGCCCCGGGACAGTGCAAGAGACCCAGTACTTC. Translated, it gives CASSPGTVQETQYF.

The chain uses TRBV5-1 and TRBJ1-1; 9 nucleotides agree with TRBD1. CDR1 is SGHRS, CDR2 YFSETQ, per germline. The CDR3 totals 13 residues. Losses at the gene ends were 4 bases for V and 7 bases for J; bases not matched to a gene: 5. This chain's CDR3 is CASSLQGAGEAFF. CDR3 in DNA: TGCGCCAGCAGCCTACAGGGGGCCGGTGAAGCTTTCTTT.

The chain uses TRBV9 and TRBJ1-3; 7 bases map to TRBD1. Germline V gives CDR1 SGDLS, CDR2 YYNGEE. V dropped 0 bases and J dropped 6; count of bases not matched to a gene: 9. This CDR3 contains 16 residues. CDR3 in amino acids: CASSVGGGGIVNTIYF. The CDR3 DNA reads TGTGCCAGCAGCGTAGGCGGAGGGGGCATCGTAAACACCATATATTTT.

This clone appeared once. The J gene is TRBJ2-1, the V gene TRBV5-1, with unresolved D. This CDR3 has 15 amino acids. V lost 0 bases to trimming and J lost 0 bases, with 7 bases between them. From germline, CDR1 is SGHRS and CDR2 YFSETQ. In DNA, the CDR3 is TGCGCCAGCAGCTTGGGAGCACTCTCCTACAATGAGCAGTTCTTC. Amino acids: CASSLGALSYNEQFF.

The V and J genes are TRBV30 and TRBJ1-1; maybe TRBD1 (5 bases). The CDR3 runs to 13 residues. The germline V gene has CDR1 GTSNPN and CDR2 SVGIG (reference sequence). The V and J ends lost 1 base and 3 bases respectively, with 9 bases between them. The CDR3 DNA reads as TGTGCCTGGAGTGCAGGGAGGGACACTGAAGCTTTCTTT. It specifies CAWSAGRDTEAFF.

This clone was detected only once. This CDR3 reads CASSDGSNTGELFF. The CDR3 DNA follows: TGCGCCAGCAGTGATGGCAGTAACACCGGGGAGCTGTTTTTT. The chain employs TRBV10-1 and TRBJ2-2; no clear D gene. The ends were cut back, 3 bases at V and 2 bases at J, with 7 bases in the middle. Germline V gene sequence: CDR1 WNHNN, CDR2 SYGVQD (reference sequence). This CDR3 is built from 14 residues.

Worth noting for this clone: The identical CDR3 is also encoded by other nucleotide sequences in the sample. The chain has TRBV19 and TRBJ1-1, with D possibly TRBD1 on 5 matching bases. From germline, CDR1 is LNHDA and CDR2 SQIVND (reference sequence). The CDR3 is 12 amino acids. Trimming removed 3 bases at V and 4 bases at J, with 6 bases between. CDR3 residues: CASSIRGTEAFF. CDR3 coding DNA: TGTGCCAGTAGTATTAGGGGCACTGAAGCTTTCTTT.

This clone was counted a few times. The V and J genes are TRBV20-1 and TRBJ2-7; tentatively, D is TRBD2 (5 bases). Trimming removed 4 bases at V and 6 bases at J, with 10 bases between. The CDR3 loop spans 11 amino acids. Germline-derived CDR1 and CDR2 are DFQATT and SNEGSKA (reference sequence). DNA of the CDR3: TGCAGTGCTAAAGACTATAGCGAGCAGTACTTC. It specifies CSAKDYSEQYF.

V is TRBV19 and J is TRBJ2-2; D is unresolved. Germline CDR1 LNHDA, CDR2 SQIVND (reference sequence). The CDR3 is made up of 15 amino acids. Between the trimmed V and J ends, which lost 1 base and 0 bases, there was a span of 6 bases. CDR3: CASSIVAANTGELFF. The DNA of the CDR3 is TGTGCCAGTAGTATAGTTGCAGCGAACACCGGGGAGCTGTTTTTT.

This chain links TRBV11-2 with TRBJ2-3, with D perhaps TRBD2 (5 bases). V lost 1 base to trimming and J lost 3 bases, with 23 bases between them. The CDR3 sequence is 19 residues long. CDR1 is SGHAT, CDR2 FQNNGV, per germline. In DNA form, the CDR3 reads TGTGCCAGCAGCTTAGGTGGGCGACGCGGGTTGTTGGGTACAGATACGCAGTATTTT. This encodes CASSLGGRRGLLGTDTQYF.

This clone was counted a single time. The gene calls are TRBV21-1 and TRBJ2-7; TRBD1, the table's D call, was not compared with the DNA. TRBV21-1 is a pseudogene locus. The CDR3 totals 16 residues. CDR3 in DNA: TGTGCCAGCAGCCCGCTTCCTGAGGGACAGCGCTACGAGCAGTACTTC. Its translation is CASSPLPEGQRYEQYF.

The gene calls are TRBV27 and TRBJ1-2; tentatively, D is TRBD1 (5 bases). Germline V gene lookup returns CDR1 MNHEY and CDR2 SMNVEV (reference sequence). The CDR3 runs 16 residues. The germline V and J ends were trimmed by 2 bases and 5 bases, with 18 bases remaining between them. The chain's CDR3 is CASSLKQGGGVYGYTF. The DNA of the CDR3 is TGTGCCAGCAGTTTAAAGCAGGGAGGAGGAGTTTATGGCTACACCTTC.

The V call is TRBV28, the J call TRBJ2-3, with 10 bases lining up with TRBD1. CDR3 length equals 15 residues. Trimming at V came to 5 bases and at J to 3 bases, leaving 5 bases not matched to a gene. Germline CDR1 and CDR2: MDHEN and SYDVKM. The CDR3 loop reads CASSRPGQGTDTQYF. In nucleotides, the CDR3 is TGTGCCAGCAGTCGACCGGGACAGGGGACAGATACGCAGTATTTT.